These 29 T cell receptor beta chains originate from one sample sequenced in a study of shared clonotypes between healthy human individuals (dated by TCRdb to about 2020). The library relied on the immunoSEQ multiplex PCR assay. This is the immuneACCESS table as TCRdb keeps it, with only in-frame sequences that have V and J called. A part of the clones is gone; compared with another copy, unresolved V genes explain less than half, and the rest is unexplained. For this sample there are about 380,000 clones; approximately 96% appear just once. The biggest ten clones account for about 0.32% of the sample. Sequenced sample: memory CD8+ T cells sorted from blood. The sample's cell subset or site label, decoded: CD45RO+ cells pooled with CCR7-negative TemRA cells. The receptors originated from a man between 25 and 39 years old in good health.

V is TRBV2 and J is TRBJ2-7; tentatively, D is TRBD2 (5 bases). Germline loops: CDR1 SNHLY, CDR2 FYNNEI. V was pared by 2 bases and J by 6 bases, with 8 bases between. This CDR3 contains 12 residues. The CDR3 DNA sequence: TGTGCCAGCAGTGAACTAGCTCCCGAGCAGTACTTC. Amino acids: CASSELAPEQYF.

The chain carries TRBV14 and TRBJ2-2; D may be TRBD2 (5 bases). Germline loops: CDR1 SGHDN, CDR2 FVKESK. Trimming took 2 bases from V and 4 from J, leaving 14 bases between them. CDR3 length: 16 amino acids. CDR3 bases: TGTGCCAGCAGCCAACACCGAACTAGTTTCACCGGGGAGCTGTTTTTT. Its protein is CASSQHRTSFTGELFF.

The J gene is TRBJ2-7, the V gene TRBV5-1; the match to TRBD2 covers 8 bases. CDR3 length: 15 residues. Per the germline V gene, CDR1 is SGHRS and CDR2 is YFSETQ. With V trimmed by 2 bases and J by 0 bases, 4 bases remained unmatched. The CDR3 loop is CASSFLSGVSYEQYF. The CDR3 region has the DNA TGCGCCAGCAGCTTTCTTAGCGGGGTCTCCTACGAGCAGTACTTC.

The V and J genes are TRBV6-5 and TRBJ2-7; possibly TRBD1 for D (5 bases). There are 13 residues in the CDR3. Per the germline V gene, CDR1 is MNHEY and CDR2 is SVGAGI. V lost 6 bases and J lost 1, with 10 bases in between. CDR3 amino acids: CASRTRQSYEQYF. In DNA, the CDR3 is TGTGCCAGCAGGACTCGACAGTCCTACGAGCAGTACTTC.

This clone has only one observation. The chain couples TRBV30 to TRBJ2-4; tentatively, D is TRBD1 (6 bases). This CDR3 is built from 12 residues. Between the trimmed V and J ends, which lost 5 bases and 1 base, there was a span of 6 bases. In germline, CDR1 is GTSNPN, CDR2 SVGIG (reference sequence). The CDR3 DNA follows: TGTGCCTGGGGGGGCGCCAAAAACATTCAGTACTTC. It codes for CAWGGAKNIQYF.

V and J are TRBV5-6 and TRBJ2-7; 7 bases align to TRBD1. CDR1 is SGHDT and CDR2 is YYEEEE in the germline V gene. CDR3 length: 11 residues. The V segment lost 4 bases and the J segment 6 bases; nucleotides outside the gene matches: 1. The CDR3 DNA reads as TGTGCCAGCAGCAGGGGGCCCGAGCAGTACTTC. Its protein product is CASSRGPEQYF.

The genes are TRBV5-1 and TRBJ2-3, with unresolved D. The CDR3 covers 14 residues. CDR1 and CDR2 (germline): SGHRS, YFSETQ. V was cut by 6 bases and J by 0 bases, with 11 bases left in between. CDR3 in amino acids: CASMRLTSTDTQYF. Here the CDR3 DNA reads TGCGCCAGCATGCGGCTAACAAGCACAGATACGCAGTATTTT.

The DNA for the CDR3 is TGTGCCAGCAGCCCCGCGCCCTGGGGACCCCTATCATACGAGCAGTACTTC. Amino acids: CASSPAPWGPLSYEQYF. The chain joins TRBV7-8 to TRBJ2-7, with D tentatively TRBD1 or TRBD2 (5 bases each). This CDR3 is 17 amino acids long. CDR1 and CDR2 (germline): SGHVS, FQNEAQ. V was shortened by 5 bases and J by 4 bases, with 24 bases between the two germline ends.

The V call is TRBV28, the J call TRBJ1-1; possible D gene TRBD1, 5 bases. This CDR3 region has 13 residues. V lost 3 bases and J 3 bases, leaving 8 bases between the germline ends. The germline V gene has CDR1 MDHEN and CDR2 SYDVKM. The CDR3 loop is CASSFSGYTEAFF. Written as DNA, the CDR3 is TGTGCCAGCAGTTTTTCAGGGTACACTGAAGCTTTCTTT.

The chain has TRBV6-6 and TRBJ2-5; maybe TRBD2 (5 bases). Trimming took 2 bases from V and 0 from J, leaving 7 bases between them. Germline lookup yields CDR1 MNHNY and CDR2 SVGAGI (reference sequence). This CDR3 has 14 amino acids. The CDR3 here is CASSYEGDQETQYF. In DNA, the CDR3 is TGTGCCAGCAGTTACGAGGGAGACCAAGAGACCCAGTACTTC.

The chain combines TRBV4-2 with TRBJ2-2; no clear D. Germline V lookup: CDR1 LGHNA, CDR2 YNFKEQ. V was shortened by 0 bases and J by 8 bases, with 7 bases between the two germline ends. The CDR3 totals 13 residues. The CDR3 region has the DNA TGTGCCAGCAGCCAAGACTTTAATGGGGAGCTGTTTTTT. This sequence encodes CASSQDFNGELFF.

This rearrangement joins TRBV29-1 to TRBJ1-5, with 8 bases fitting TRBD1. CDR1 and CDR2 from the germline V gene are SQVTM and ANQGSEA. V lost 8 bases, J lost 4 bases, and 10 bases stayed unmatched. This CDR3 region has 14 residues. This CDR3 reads CSPGFRGLNQPQHF. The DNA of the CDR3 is TGCAGCCCGGGCTTCAGGGGGCTGAATCAGCCCCAGCATTTT.

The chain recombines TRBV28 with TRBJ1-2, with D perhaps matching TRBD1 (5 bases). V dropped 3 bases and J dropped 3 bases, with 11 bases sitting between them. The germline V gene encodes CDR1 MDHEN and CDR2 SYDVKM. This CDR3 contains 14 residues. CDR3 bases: TGTGCCAGCAGTTTGGCCGGGGGGGACTATGGCTACACCTTC. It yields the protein CASSLAGGDYGYTF.

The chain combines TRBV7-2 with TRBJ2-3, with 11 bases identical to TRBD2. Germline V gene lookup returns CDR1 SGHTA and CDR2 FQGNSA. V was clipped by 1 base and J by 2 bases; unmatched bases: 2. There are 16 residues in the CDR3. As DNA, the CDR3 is TGTGCCAGCAGCTTAGGGACTAGCGGGCACACAGATACGCAGTATTTT. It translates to CASSLGTSGHTDTQYF.

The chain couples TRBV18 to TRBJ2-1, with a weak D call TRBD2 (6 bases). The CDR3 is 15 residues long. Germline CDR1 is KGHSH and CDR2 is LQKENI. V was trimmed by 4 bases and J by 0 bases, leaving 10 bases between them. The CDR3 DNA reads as TGTGCCAGCTCACGTCTAGCGAGCTCCTACAATGAGCAGTTCTTC. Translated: CASSRLASSYNEQFF.

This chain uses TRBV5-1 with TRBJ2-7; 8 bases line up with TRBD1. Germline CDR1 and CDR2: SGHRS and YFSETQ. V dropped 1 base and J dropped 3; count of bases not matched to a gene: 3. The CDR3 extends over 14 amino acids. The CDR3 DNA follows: TGCGCCAGCAGCTTGCCGGGACAGGTCTACGAGCAGTACTTC. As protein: CASSLPGQVYEQYF.

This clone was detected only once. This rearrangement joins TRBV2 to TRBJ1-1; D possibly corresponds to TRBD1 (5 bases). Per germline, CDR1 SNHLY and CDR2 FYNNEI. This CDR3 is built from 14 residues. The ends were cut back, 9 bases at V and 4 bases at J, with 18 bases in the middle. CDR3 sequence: CASGAVGVGTEAFF. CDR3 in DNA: TGTGCCAGTGGGGCCGTTGGGGTGGGCACTGAAGCTTTCTTT. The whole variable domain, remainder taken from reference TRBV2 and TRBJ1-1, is EPEVTQTPSHQVTQMGQEVILRCVPISNHLYFYWYRQILGQKVEFLVSFYNNEISEKSEIFDDQFSVERPDGSNFTLKIRSTKLEDSAMYFCASGAVGVGTEAFFGQGTRLTVV.

CDR3 DNA sequence: TGTGCCAGCAGTGACACTGGTTGGGGGTACAATGAGCAGTTCTTC. This gives the protein CASSDTGWGYNEQFF. J is TRBJ2-1 and V is TRBV6-4; D is perhaps TRBD1 or TRBD2 (5 bases each). The V gene lost 2 bases and the J gene lost 4 bases, with 12 bases spanning the gap. This CDR3 is built from 15 residues. CDR1 is MRHNA, CDR2 SNTAGT, per germline.

The CDR3 bases are TGTGCCAGCAGAAGGGGAGGAGGAGACCCCCAGCATTTT. It is translated as CASRRGGGDPQHF. The chain uses TRBV2 and TRBJ1-5, with D possibly matching TRBD1 (5 bases). The germline gives CDR1 SNHLY, CDR2 FYNNEI. Trimming removed 6 bases at V and 10 bases at J, with 16 bases between. This CDR3 spans 13 amino acids. The variable domain in full, with the rest retrieved from reference TRBV2 and TRBJ1-5, is EPEVTQTPSHQVTQMGQEVILRCVPISNHLYFYWYRQILGQKVEFLVSFYNNEISEKSEIFDDQFSVERPDGSNFTLKIRSTKLEDSAMYFCASRRGGGDPQHFGDGTRLSIL.

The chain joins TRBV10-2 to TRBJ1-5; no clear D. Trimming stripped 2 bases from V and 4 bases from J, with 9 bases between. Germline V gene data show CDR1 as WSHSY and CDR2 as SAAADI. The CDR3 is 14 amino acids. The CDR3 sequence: CASSEAGINQPQHF. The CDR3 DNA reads TGCGCCAGCAGTGAGGCCGGGATTAATCAGCCCCAGCATTTT.

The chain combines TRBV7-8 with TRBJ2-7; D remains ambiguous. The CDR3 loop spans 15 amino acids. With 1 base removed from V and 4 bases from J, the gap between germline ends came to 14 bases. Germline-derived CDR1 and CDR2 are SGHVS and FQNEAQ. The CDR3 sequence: CASSLGVVGVYEQYF. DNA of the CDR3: TGTGCCAGCAGCTTAGGGGTAGTAGGAGTATACGAGCAGTACTTC.

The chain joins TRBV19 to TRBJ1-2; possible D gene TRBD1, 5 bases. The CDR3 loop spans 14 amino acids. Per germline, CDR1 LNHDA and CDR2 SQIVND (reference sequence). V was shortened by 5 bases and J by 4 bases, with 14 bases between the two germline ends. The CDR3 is CASSFRGTVYGYTF. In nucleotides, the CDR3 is TGTGCCAGTAGTTTCCGGGGGACGGTCTATGGCTACACCTTC. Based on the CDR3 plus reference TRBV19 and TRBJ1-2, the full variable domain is DGGITQSPKYLFRKEGQNVTLSCEQNLNHDAMYWYRQDPGQGLRLIYYSQIVNDFQKGDIAEGYSVSREKKESFPLTVTSAQKNPTAFYLCASSFRGTVYGYTFGSGTRLTVV.

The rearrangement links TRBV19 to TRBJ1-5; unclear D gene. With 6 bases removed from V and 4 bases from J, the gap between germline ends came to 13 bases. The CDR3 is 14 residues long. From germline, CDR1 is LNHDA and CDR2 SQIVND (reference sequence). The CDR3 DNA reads TGTGCCAGTAGACCTGTAGCACTAAATCAGCCCCAGCATTTT. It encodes CASRPVALNQPQHF.

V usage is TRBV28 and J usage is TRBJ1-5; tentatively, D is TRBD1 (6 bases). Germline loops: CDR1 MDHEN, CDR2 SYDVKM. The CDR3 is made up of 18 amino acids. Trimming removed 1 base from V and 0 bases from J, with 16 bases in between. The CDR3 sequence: CASSLSPNRDDSNQPQHF. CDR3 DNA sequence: TGTGCCAGCAGTTTATCCCCCAACAGGGATGATAGCAATCAGCCCCAGCATTTT.

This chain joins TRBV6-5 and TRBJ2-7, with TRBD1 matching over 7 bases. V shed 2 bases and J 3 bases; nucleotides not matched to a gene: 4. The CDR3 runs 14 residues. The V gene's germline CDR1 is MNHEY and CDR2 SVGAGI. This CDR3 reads CASSYHTGVYEQYF. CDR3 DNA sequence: TGTGCCAGCAGTTACCATACAGGGGTCTACGAGCAGTACTTC.

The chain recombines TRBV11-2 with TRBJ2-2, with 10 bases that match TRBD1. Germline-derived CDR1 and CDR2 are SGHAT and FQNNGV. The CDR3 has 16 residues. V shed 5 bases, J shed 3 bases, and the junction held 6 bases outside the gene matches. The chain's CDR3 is CASSPGTGAYTGELFF. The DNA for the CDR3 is TGTGCCAGCAGCCCAGGGACAGGGGCTTACACCGGGGAGCTGTTTTTT.

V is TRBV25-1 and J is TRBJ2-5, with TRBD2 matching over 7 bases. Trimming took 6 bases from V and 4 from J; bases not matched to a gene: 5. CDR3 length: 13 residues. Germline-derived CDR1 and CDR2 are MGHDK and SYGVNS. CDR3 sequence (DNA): TGTGCCAGCAGCGCGGGAGTAAGAGAGACCCAGTACTTC. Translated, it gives CASSAGVRETQYF.

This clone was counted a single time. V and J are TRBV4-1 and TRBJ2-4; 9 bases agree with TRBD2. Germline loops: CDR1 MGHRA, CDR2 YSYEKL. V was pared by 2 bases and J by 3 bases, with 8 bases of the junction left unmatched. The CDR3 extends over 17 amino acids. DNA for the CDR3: TGCGCCAGCAGCCAATCCATAGCGGGAGTGGTCAAAAACATTCAGTACTTC. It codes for CASSQSIAGVVKNIQYF.

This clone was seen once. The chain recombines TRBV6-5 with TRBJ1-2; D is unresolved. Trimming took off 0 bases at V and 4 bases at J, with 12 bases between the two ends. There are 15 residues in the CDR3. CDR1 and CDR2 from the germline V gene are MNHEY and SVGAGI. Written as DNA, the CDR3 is TGTGCCAGCAGTTACTCGCGAGGAGGTACCTATGGCTACACCTTC. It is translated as CASSYSRGGTYGYTF.